These 29 T cell receptor beta chains originate from one sample sequenced in a study of blood T cell repertoires in COVID-19. Profiling relied on immunoSEQ multiplex PCR, and the TCRdb table lists in-frame clones only, not all of them. The table has just over 95,000 clones, 82% seen once. Sequences were obtained from peripheral blood. The receptors were gathered from an elderly man with acute or convalescent COVID-19.

The table lists this clone with a few counts. The chain recombines TRBV5-1 with TRBJ2-7, with D possibly being TRBD2 (6 bases). Trimming cost V 6 bases and J 7 bases, with 23 bases left between them. Germline-derived CDR1 and CDR2 are SGHRS and YFSETQ. CDR3 length equals 15 residues. In nucleotides, the CDR3 is TGCGCCAGCACCGGAGGGTGGGTTACAGGAGGAGAGCAGTACTTC. Translation gives CASTGGWVTGGEQYF.

V is TRBV28 and J is TRBJ2-3; D gene unclear. The V and J ends lost 6 bases and 4 bases respectively, with 8 bases between them. CDR3 size: 12 residues. The germline gives CDR1 MDHEN, CDR2 SYDVKM. CDR3 nucleotides: TGTGCCAGCAGAGAGGATCCAGATACGCAGTATTTT. This sequence encodes CASREDPDTQYF.

The V gene is TRBV5-4, the J gene TRBJ2-1; TRBD2 matches at 8 bases. Germline CDR1 and CDR2: SGHNT and YYREEE (reference sequence). The CDR3 length is 15 residues. V dropped 4 bases and J dropped 3; count of bases not matched to a gene: 6. The CDR3 DNA is TGTGCCAGCAGCCGTACTAGCGGAGACTACAATGAGCAGTTCTTC. The encoded protein is CASSRTSGDYNEQFF.

The genes are TRBV4-1 and TRBJ2-7, with TRBD1 matching 8 bases. CDR3 length equals 15 residues. V lost 4 bases to trimming and J lost 4 bases; unmatched junction nucleotides: 9. From germline, CDR1 is MGHRA and CDR2 YSYEKL. CDR3 sequence reads: CASSLGQGDVYEQYF. CDR3 DNA: TGCGCCAGCAGCCTCGGACAGGGAGATGTTTACGAGCAGTACTTC.

This clone was seen only once. The V gene is TRBV28, the J gene TRBJ2-3; maybe TRBD2 (6 bases). The V gene's germline CDR1 is MDHEN and CDR2 SYDVKM. Trimming took off 8 bases at V and 1 base at J, with 7 bases between the two ends. The CDR3 is 12 amino acids. This CDR3 is CASGGGTDTQYF. In DNA form, the CDR3 reads TGTGCCAGCGGAGGGGGCACAGATACGCAGTATTTT.

The CDR3 is CAWRYGGGSYGYTF. CDR3 in DNA: TGTGCCTGGAGATATGGGGGCGGTTCCTATGGCTACACCTTC. The J gene is TRBJ1-2, the V gene TRBV30, with D possibly matching TRBD1 (6 bases). V dropped 3 bases and J dropped 4 bases, with 15 bases sitting between them. The germline V gene has CDR1 GTSNPN and CDR2 SVGIG (reference sequence). This CDR3 has 14 amino acids. Based on the CDR3 plus reference TRBV30 and TRBJ1-2, the full variable domain is SQTIHQWPATLVQPVGSPLSLECTVEGTSNPNLYWYRQAAGRGLQLLFYSVGIGQISSEVPQNLSASRPQDRQFILSSKKLLLSDSGFYLCAWRYGGGSYGYTFGSGTRLTVV.

The chain has TRBV27 and TRBJ2-5; TRBD1 is a possible D gene (5 bases). Deletions cut 6 bases from V and 4 bases from J, with 12 bases between. Germline V gene data show CDR1 as MNHEY and CDR2 as SMNVEV (reference sequence). CDR3 length: 13 amino acids. In DNA, the CDR3 is TGTGCCAGCAGCCGACAGCTATCAGAGACCCAGTACTTC. This encodes CASSRQLSETQYF.

This clone was found once. V usage is TRBV7-2 and J usage is TRBJ1-1; D ambiguous. The germline V gene has CDR1 SGHTA and CDR2 FQGNSA. The CDR3 extends over 13 amino acids. V dropped 4 bases and J dropped 0 bases, with 6 bases sitting between them. The CDR3 sequence is CASSSQMNTEAFF. DNA of the CDR3: TGTGCCAGCAGCTCACAAATGAACACTGAAGCTTTCTTT.

This clone qualifies as medium-sized. The J gene is TRBJ2-7, the V gene TRBV4-1, with TRBD1 matching over 11 bases. Trimming at V came to 0 bases and at J to 3 bases, leaving 7 bases not matched to a gene. The CDR3 spans 17 residues. Germline V CDR1 and CDR2: MGHRA, YSYEKL. For the CDR3, the DNA is TGCGCCAGCAGCCAAGATCGCTCCGGGACAGGGGGCTACGAGCAGTACTTC. This gives the protein CASSQDRSGTGGYEQYF.

This CDR3 is CASSQPGTGGSEKLFF. In DNA, the CDR3 is TGTGCCAGCAGTCAGCCAGGGACAGGGGGCAGCGAAAAACTGTTTTTT. The rearrangement uses TRBV9 and TRBJ1-4; 12 bases line up with TRBD1. V dropped 5 bases and J dropped 8; count of bases not matched to a gene: 10. This CDR3 region has 16 residues. CDR1 SGDLS and CDR2 YYNGEE come from the germline V gene.

In the case of this clone: At one end, the junction sequence differs from germline, possibly due to a read error. The chain couples TRBV5-5 to TRBJ2-7; tentatively, D is TRBD2 (5 bases). CDR3 length: 15 amino acids. Germline CDR1 and CDR2: SGHKS and YYEKEE (reference sequence). The CDR3 coding sequence is TGTGCCAGCAGCTTGGAGGGCGGGCCCTCCCACGAGCAGTACTTC. It specifies CASSLEGGPSHEQYF.

This chain joins TRBV6-5 and TRBJ2-1; TRBD2 might be the D (5 bases). This CDR3 is 15 amino acids long. Trimming left V 4 bases short and J 3 bases short, with 13 bases between. CDR1 MNHEY and CDR2 SVGAGI come from the germline V gene. The CDR3 loop reads CASSSASRYYNEQFF. In DNA, the CDR3 is TGTGCCAGCAGTTCAGCTAGCAGATACTACAATGAGCAGTTCTTC.

V usage is TRBV10-3 and J usage is TRBJ2-3; tentatively, D is TRBD2 (6 bases). Germline CDR1 reads ENHRY; CDR2 reads SYGVKD. V lost 7 bases and J 2 bases, leaving 19 bases between the germline ends. The CDR3 extends over 16 amino acids. The CDR3 loop reads CAINSKAGLITDTQYF. The CDR3 coding sequence is TGTGCCATCAACTCTAAAGCGGGCCTGATCACAGATACGCAGTATTTT.

V usage is TRBV5-1 and J usage is TRBJ2-2; a possible D gene is TRBD1 (6 bases). The CDR3 consists of 16 residues. Per germline, CDR1 SGHRS and CDR2 YFSETQ. V was pared by 1 base and J by 0 bases, with 10 bases between. CDR3 coding DNA: TGCGCCAGCAGCTTGTCGACAGGCCCGAACACCGGGGAGCTGTTTTTT. Encoded protein: CASSLSTGPNTGELFF.

The rearrangement joins TRBV7-2 to TRBJ2-1, with a tentative D call TRBD1 (5 bases). V gave up 2 bases and J gave up 10 bases, with 12 bases separating them. The CDR3 is made up of 13 amino acids. Germline CDR1 is SGHTA and CDR2 is FQGNSA. The CDR3 region is CASSLRQGWEQFF. CDR3 in DNA: TGTGCCAGCAGCTTAAGGCAGGGATGGGAGCAGTTCTTC.

The chain carries TRBV19 and TRBJ2-3; 12 nucleotides match TRBD2. J gave up 2 bases and V 5 bases, and 5 bases lay outside the gene matches. The germline gives CDR1 LNHDA, CDR2 SQIVND (reference sequence). This CDR3 has 16 residues. CDR3 nucleotides: TGTGCCAGTAGTGTCCGGACTAGCGGGGACACAGATACGCAGTATTTT. It encodes CASSVRTSGDTDTQYF.

The CDR3 protein is CASGRGQLNQPQHF. In nucleotides, the CDR3 is TGTGCCAGCGGGAGGGGCCAGCTAAATCAGCCCCAGCATTTT. The chain combines TRBV27 with TRBJ1-5; the D gene is possibly TRBD1 (5 bases). The V end lost 8 bases, the J end lost 4 bases, and 15 bases lay between the germline ends. The CDR3 covers 14 residues. Germline V gives CDR1 MNHEY, CDR2 SMNVEV (reference sequence).

This chain connects TRBV5-5 to TRBJ2-2; unclear D gene. Between the trimmed V and J ends, which lost 2 bases and 5 bases, there was a span of 4 bases. Per the germline V gene, CDR1 is SGHKS and CDR2 is YYEKEE (reference sequence). The CDR3 runs to 12 residues. The CDR3, as DNA: TGTGCCAGCAGCTTAATAACCGGGGAGCTGTTTTTT. Translated, it gives CASSLITGELFF.

This chain joins TRBV2 and TRBJ2-1; 12 bases map to TRBD2. The CDR3 has 16 residues. CDR1 and CDR2 (germline): SNHLY, FYNNEI. The junction had 8 bases not matched to a gene; V was cut back by 5 bases and J by 6 bases. DNA for the CDR3: TGTGCCAGCAGTCCCACCCTAGCGGGAGGGCGCAATGAGCAGTTCTTC. Its protein is CASSPTLAGGRNEQFF. Full variable domain (missing parts from reference TRBV2 and TRBJ2-1): EPEVTQTPSHQVTQMGQEVILRCVPISNHLYFYWYRQILGQKVEFLVSFYNNEISEKSEIFDDQFSVERPDGSNFTLKIRSTKLEDSAMYFCASSPTLAGGRNEQFFGPGTRLTVL.

The chain uses TRBV28 and TRBJ1-2; TRBD1 agrees at 8 bases. Germline V lookup: CDR1 MDHEN, CDR2 SYDVKM. The CDR3 runs 12 residues. The V gene end was trimmed by 4 bases and the J gene end by 8 bases; junction bases not matched to a gene: 3. In DNA, the CDR3 is TGTGCCAGCAGTTCGACAGGGGACGGCTACACCTTC. This encodes CASSSTGDGYTF.

V gene TRBV19 combines with J gene TRBJ1-6; the match to TRBD1 covers 12 bases. CDR3 length equals 16 residues. CDR1 is LNHDA and CDR2 is SQIVND in the germline V gene (reference sequence). V gave up 6 bases and J gave up 9 bases; unmatched junction bases: 9. This chain's CDR3 is CASRATGTGGRSPLHF. In nucleotides, the CDR3 is TGTGCCAGTAGGGCTACCGGGACAGGGGGCCGTTCACCCCTCCACTTT.

The chain combines TRBV9 with TRBJ2-5; TRBD2 aligns across 13 bases. Germline V gives CDR1 SGDLS, CDR2 YYNGEE. CDR3 length: 18 amino acids. Unmatched junction bases numbered 12, after V lost 2 bases and J lost 5 bases. The chain's CDR3 is CASSVEAWTSGRFETQYF. The DNA for the CDR3 is TGTGCCAGCAGCGTCGAGGCTTGGACTAGCGGGAGATTTGAGACCCAGTACTTC.

This chain uses TRBV12-3 or TRBV12-4 with TRBJ1-2; 8 bases match TRBD1. The CDR3 loop spans 13 amino acids. Germline trimming cut 7 bases from V and 7 bases from J; bases unmatched to any gene: 8. The CDR3 spells CASTPQGVGGYTF. Here the CDR3 DNA reads TGTGCCAGCACCCCACAGGGGGTGGGTGGCTACACCTTC.

V usage is TRBV6-2 or TRBV6-3 and J usage is TRBJ2-1; D unclear. V dropped 3 bases and J dropped 4 bases, with 4 bases sitting between them. The CDR3 has 12 amino acids. CDR1 and CDR2 (germline): MNHEY, SVGEGT. This chain's CDR3 is CASSYSYNEQFF. CDR3 nucleotides: TGTGCCAGCAGTTATTCTTACAATGAGCAGTTCTTC.

As concerns this clone: Mismatch with germline at one junction end may stem from a read error. The gene calls are TRBV25-1 and TRBJ1-2; 7 nucleotides match TRBD1. The CDR3 runs to 12 residues. Per the germline V gene, CDR1 is MGHDK and CDR2 is SYGVNS. The CDR3: CASNTGTARPSF. The CDR3 DNA reads TGTGCCAGCAACACCGGGACAGCTCGTCCGTCCTTC.

The V call is TRBV19, the J call TRBJ2-7, with D possibly TRBD1 on 6 matching bases. The germline V and J ends were trimmed by 1 base and 5 bases, with 9 bases remaining between them. The CDR3 spans 13 residues. Germline V gene lookup returns CDR1 LNHDA and CDR2 SQIVND (reference sequence). CDR3 amino acids: CASSIVKGDEQYF. The DNA for the CDR3 is TGTGCCAGTAGTATAGTAAAGGGGGACGAGCAGTACTTC.

The J gene is TRBJ2-1, the V gene TRBV10-3, with D tentatively TRBD1 (5 bases). CDR1 and CDR2 from the germline V gene are ENHRY and SYGVKD. This CDR3 contains 13 residues. V was pared by 4 bases and J by 12 bases, with 16 bases between. Here the CDR3 reads CAISGAGPPVQFF. The DNA of the CDR3 is TGTGCCATCAGTGGAGCAGGGCCCCCAGTGCAGTTCTTC.

In DNA form, the CDR3 reads TGTGCCAGTAGCAAAGGCCGGCAGGGGGTTTCGAGCGAGCAGTACTTC. This gives the protein CASSKGRQGVSSEQYF. The rearrangement uses TRBV19 and TRBJ2-7; 7 nucleotides agree with TRBD1. The CDR3 runs to 16 residues. Germline CDR1 is LNHDA and CDR2 is SQIVND (reference sequence). Unmatched junction bases numbered 17, after V lost 6 bases and J lost 6 bases.

The V gene is TRBV6-5, the J gene TRBJ2-7; D is unclear. Trimming removed 5 bases from V and 2 bases from J, with 13 bases in between. Germline CDR1 and CDR2: MNHEY and SVGAGI. CDR3 length: 14 amino acids. The CDR3 sequence is CASSRMGETYEQYF. The CDR3 bases are TGTGCCAGCAGTCGAATGGGCGAGACCTACGAGCAGTACTTC.